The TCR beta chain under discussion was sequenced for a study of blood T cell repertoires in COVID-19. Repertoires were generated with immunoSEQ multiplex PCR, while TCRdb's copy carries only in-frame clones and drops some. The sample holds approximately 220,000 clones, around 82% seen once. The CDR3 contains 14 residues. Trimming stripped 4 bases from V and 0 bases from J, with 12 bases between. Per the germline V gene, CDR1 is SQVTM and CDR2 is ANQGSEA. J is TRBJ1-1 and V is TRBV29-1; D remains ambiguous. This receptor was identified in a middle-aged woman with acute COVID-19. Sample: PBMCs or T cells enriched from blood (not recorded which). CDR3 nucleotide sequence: TGCAGCGTTGGGGAGACACGCGTGAACACTGAAGCTTTCTTT. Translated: CSVGETRVNTEAFF.